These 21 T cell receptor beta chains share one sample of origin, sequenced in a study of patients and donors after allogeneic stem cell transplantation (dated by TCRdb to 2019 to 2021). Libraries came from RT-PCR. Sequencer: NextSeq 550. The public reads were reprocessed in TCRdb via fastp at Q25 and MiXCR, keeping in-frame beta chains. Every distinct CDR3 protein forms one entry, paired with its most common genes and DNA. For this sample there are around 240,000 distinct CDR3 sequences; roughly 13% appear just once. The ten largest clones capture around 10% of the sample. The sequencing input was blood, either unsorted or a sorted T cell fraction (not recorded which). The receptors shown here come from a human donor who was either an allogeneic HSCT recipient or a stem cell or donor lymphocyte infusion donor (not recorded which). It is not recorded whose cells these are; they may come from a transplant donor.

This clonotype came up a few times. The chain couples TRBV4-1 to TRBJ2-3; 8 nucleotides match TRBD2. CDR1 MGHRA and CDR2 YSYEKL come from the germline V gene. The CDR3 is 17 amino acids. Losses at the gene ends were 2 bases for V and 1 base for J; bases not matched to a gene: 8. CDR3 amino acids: CASSQLGLAMGTDTQYF. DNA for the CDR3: TGCGCCAGCAGCCAATTAGGACTAGCAATGGGCACAGATACGCAGTATTTT.

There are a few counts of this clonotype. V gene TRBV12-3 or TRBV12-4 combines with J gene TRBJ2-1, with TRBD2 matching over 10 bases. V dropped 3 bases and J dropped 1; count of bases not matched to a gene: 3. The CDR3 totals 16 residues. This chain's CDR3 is CASSFRTSGSYNEQFF. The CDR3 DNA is TGTGCCAGCAGTTTCAGGACTAGCGGTTCCTACAATGAGCAGTTCTTC.

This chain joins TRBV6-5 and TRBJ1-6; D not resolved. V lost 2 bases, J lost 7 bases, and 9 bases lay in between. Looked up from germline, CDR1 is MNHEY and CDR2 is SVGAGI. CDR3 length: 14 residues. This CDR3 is CASSYPMRNSPLHF. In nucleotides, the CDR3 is TGTGCCAGCAGTTACCCAATGAGAAATTCACCCCTCCACTTT.

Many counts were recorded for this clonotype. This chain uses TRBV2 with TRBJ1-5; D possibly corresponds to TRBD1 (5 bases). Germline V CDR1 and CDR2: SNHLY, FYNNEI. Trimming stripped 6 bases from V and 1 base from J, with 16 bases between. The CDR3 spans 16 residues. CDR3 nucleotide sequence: TGTGCCAGCAGAGAGGGGAGGGTTTACAGCAATCAGCCCCAGCATTTT. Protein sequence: CASREGRVYSNQPQHF.

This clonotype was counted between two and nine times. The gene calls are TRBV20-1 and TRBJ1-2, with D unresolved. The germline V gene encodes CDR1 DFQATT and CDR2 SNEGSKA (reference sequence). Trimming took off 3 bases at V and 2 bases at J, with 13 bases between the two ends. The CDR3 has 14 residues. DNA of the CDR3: TGCAGTGCTAGTCCGTGGACCCTAAACTATGGCTACACCTTC. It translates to CSASPWTLNYGYTF.

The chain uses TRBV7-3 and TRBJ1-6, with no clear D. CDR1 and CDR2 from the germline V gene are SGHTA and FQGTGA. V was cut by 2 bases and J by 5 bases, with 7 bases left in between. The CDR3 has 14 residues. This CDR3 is CASSLYVNNSPLHF. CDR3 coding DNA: TGTGCCAGCAGCTTATACGTTAATAATTCACCCCTCCACTTT.

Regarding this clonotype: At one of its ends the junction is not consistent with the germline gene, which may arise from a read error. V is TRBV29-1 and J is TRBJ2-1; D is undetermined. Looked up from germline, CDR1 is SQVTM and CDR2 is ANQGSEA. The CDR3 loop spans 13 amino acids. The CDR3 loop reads CSVEESEYNEQFF. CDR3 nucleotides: TGCAGCGTAGAAGAGAGCGAATACAATGAGCAGTTCTTC.

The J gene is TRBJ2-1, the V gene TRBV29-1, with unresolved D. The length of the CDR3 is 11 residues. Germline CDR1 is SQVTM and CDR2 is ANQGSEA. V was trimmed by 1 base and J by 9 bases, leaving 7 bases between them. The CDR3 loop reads CSVEGGGEQFF. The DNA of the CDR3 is TGCAGCGTTGAAGGGGGTGGTGAGCAGTTCTTC.

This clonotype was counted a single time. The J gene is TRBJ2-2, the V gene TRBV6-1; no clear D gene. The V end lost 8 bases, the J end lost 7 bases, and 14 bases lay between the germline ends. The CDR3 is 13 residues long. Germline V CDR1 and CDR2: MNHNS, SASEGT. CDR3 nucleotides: TGTGCCAGCTGGAACAGATTTCACGGGGAGCTGTTTTTT. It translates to CASWNRFHGELFF.

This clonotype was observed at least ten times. In DNA, the CDR3 is TGTGCCAGCAGCGTTGGGGGCAGCGGGGAGCTGTTTTTT. This encodes CASSVGGSGELFF. This chain uses TRBV9 with TRBJ2-2, with D possibly matching TRBD1 (6 bases). The CDR3 runs to 13 residues. Germline CDR1 SGDLS, CDR2 YYNGEE. The V gene lost 2 bases and the J gene lost 7 bases, with 9 bases spanning the gap. Supplemented by reference TRBV9 and TRBJ2-2, the full variable domain reads DSGVTQTPKHLITATGQRVTLRCSPRSGDLSVYWYQQSLDQGLQFLIQYYNGEERAKGNILERFSAQQFPDLHSELNLSSLELGDSALYFCASSVGGSGELFFGEGSRLTVL.

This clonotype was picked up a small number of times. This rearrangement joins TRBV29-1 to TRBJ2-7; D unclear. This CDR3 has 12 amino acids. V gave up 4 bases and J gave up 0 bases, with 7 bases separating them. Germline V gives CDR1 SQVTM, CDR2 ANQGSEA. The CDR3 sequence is CSVGLSSYEQYF. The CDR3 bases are TGCAGCGTTGGGCTGAGCTCCTACGAGCAGTACTTC.

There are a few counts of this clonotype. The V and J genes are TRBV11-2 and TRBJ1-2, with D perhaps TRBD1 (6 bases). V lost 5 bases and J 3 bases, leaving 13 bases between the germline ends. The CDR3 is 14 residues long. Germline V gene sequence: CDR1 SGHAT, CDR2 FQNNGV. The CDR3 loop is CASSQVQGYYGYTF. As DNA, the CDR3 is TGTGCCAGCAGCCAAGTACAGGGCTACTATGGCTACACCTTC. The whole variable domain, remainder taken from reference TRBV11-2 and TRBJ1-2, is EAGVAQSPRYKIIEKRQSVAFWCNPISGHATLYWYQQILGQGPKLLIQFQNNGVVDDSQLPKDRFSAERLKGVDSTLKIQPAKLEDSAVYLCASSQVQGYYGYTFGSGTRLTVV.

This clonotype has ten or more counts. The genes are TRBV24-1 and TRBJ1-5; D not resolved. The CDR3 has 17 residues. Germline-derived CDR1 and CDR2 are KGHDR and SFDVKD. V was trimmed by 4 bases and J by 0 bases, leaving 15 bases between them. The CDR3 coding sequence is TGTGCCACCAGTGAGAATCTCCGGGAGGCTAGCAATCAGCCCCAGCATTTT. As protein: CATSENLREASNQPQHF.

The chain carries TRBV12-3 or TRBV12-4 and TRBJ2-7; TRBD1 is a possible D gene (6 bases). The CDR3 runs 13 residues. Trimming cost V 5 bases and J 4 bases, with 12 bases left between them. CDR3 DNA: TGTGCCAGCAGTATCGACAGGATTTACGAGCAGTACTTC. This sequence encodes CASSIDRIYEQYF.

The CDR3 nucleotides read TGTGCCACCACCCTCCGGACAGGGGAGGAAAACATGGCCTACGAGCAGTACTTC. The encoded protein is CATTLRTGEENMAYEQYF. This sequence joins TRBV24-1 and TRBJ2-7; TRBD1 aligns across 9 bases. V lost 8 bases, J lost 2 bases, and 18 bases stayed unmatched. The germline V gene encodes CDR1 KGHDR and CDR2 SFDVKD. The CDR3 is 18 amino acids.

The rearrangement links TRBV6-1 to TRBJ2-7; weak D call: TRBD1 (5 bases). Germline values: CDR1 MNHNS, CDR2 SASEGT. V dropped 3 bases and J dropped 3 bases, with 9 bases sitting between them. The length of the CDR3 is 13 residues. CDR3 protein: CASSEGQDYEQYF. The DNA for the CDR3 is TGTGCCAGCAGTGAGGGGCAAGACTACGAGCAGTACTTC.

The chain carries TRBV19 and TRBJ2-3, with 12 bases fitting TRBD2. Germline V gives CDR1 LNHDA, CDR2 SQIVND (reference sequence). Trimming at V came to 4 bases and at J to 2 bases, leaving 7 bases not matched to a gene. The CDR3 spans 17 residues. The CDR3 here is CASSNGLAGFSTDTQYF. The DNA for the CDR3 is TGTGCCAGTAGTAATGGACTAGCGGGGTTTTCCACAGATACGCAGTATTTT.

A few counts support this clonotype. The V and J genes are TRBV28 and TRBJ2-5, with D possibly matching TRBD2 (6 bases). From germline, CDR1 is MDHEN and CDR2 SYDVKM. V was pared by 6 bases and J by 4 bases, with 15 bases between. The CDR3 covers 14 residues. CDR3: CASSTPAGTETQYF. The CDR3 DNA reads TGTGCCAGCAGCACCCCCGCGGGGACAGAGACCCAGTACTTC.

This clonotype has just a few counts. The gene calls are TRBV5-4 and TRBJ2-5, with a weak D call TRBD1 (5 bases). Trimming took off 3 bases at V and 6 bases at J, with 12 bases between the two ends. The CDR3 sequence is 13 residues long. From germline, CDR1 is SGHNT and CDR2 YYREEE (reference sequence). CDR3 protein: CASSSGPGKTQYF. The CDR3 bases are TGTGCCAGCAGCTCCGGACCAGGGAAGACCCAGTACTTC.

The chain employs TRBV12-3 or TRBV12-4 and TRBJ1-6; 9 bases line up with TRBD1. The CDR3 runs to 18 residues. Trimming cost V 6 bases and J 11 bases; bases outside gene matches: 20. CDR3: CASRPNGGQGLGRAPLHF. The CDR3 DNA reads TGTGCCAGCAGGCCTAACGGGGGACAGGGATTGGGTCGGGCACCCCTCCACTTT.

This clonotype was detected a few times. The CDR3 sequence is CASSGPRGRADQPQHF. The CDR3 DNA reads TGTGCCAGCAGTGGCCCCAGGGGGCGCGCAGATCAGCCCCAGCATTTT. The J gene is TRBJ1-5, the V gene TRBV2; 8 bases line up with TRBD1. CDR1 SNHLY and CDR2 FYNNEI come from the germline V gene. The CDR3 has 16 amino acids. With 4 bases clipped from V and 5 bases from J, the junction kept 10 bases outside the gene matches.